Sequencing of this T cell receptor (beta chain) was carried out in a study of shared clonotypes between healthy human individuals. With regard to this clone: No antigen is known for it.

Once extracted for a subset, genomic DNA was divided evenly among several immunoSEQ plates. Original methodology: In the immunoSEQ data, sequences were junction-only and lacked quality scores, so filtering differed. Assay: immunoSEQ multiplex PCR; the TCRdb copy retains only in-frame clones and omits some. V and J calls and clone size are copied from that table; D and trimming were computed from the DNA. The sample contains 450,000 to 650,000 clones, roughly 79% of which appear only once. Trimming shortened V by 7 bases and J by 6 bases, and 19 bases separated the two germline ends. CDR3 length: 14 residues. Germline V gene lookup returns CDR1 SGHVS and CDR2 FQNEAQ. Whole-study findings and limits: Limitation of the genetic and exposure-history diversity represented came from the few donors. Clonotype sharing among donors was thought likely to change with sequencing depth.

This clonotype was obtained from a woman between 40 and 55 years old in good health. Some clones in this sample may be carry-over from other donors' samples. The chain combines TRBV7-8 with TRBJ2-7, with D maybe TRBD1 (5 bases). The source material was PBMCs. The CDR3 region is CASIPTPGLVEQYF. The DNA of the CDR3 is TGTGCCAGCATCCCGACCCCAGGGTTGGTCGAGCAGTACTTC.